Below are 20 T cell receptor beta chains sequenced from a single sample in a study of cytomegalovirus exposure and HLA in healthy donors. Use of 60 Vbeta and 13 Jbeta primers characterized the PCR. Method: immunoSEQ multiplex PCR; TCRdb's copy keeps in-frame clones and lacks some. The sample records 140,000 to 150,000 clones, roughly 80% being singletons. Specimen: PBMCs. The receptors derive from a man aged 35 to 55 in good health and CMV-seronegative.

This chain links TRBV14 with TRBJ2-5, with a possible D match to TRBD1 (5 bases). There are 14 residues in the CDR3. Germline CDR1 is SGHDN and CDR2 is FVKESK. Trimming left V 2 bases short and J 0 bases short, with 7 bases between. CDR3 sequence: CASSQLRDQETQYF. The CDR3, as DNA: TGTGCCAGCAGCCAACTCAGGGACCAAGAGACCCAGTACTTC.

In its sample, this clone was seen once. V usage is TRBV19 and J usage is TRBJ1-2, with 9 positions matching TRBD1. The ends lost 7 bases at V and 6 bases at J; junction bases unmatched: 9. The V gene's germline CDR1 is LNHDA and CDR2 SQIVND (reference sequence). The CDR3 runs to 14 residues. The CDR3 DNA sequence: TGTGCCAGTAATCAACAGGGGGCCACCAATGGCTACACCTTC. Translated, it gives CASNQQGATNGYTF.

This clone occurred a few times. This chain links TRBV5-1 with TRBJ2-7, with 11 bases matching TRBD2. From germline, CDR1 is SGHRS and CDR2 YFSETQ. The CDR3 runs 15 residues. J was trimmed by 3 bases and V by 5 bases; bases with no gene match: 7. CDR3 in DNA: TGCGCCAGCAGGTTCGCCGGGACTAGCGGCTACGAGCAGTACTTC. Translating it yields CASRFAGTSGYEQYF.

The chain is built from TRBV18 and TRBJ1-1; D call uncertain. The CDR3 totals 15 residues. Germline V gene lookup returns CDR1 KGHSH and CDR2 LQKENI. The germline V and J ends were trimmed by 0 bases and 1 base, with 9 bases remaining between them. The CDR3 region has the DNA TGTGCCAGCTCACCACCCTCCAGGTCGAACACTGAAGCTTTCTTT. As protein: CASSPPSRSNTEAFF.

The chain is built from TRBV2 and TRBJ2-5; TRBD2 agrees at 7 bases. In germline, CDR1 is SNHLY, CDR2 FYNNEI. After removal of 7 bases from V and 1 base from J, the junction contained 12 bases not matched to a gene. This CDR3 comprises 16 residues. The CDR3, as DNA: TGTGCCAGCACGGCAGGATTCGGGACTACCCAAGAGACCCAGTACTTC. As protein: CASTAGFGTTQETQYF. Full variable domain (rest looked up from reference TRBV2 and TRBJ2-5): EPEVTQTPSHQVTQMGQEVILRCVPISNHLYFYWYRQILGQKVEFLVSFYNNEISEKSEIFDDQFSVERPDGSNFTLKIRSTKLEDSAMYFCASTAGFGTTQETQYFGPGTRLLVL.

The table lists this clone with a count of one. The rearrangement links TRBV28 to TRBJ1-2; TRBD1 might be the D (5 bases). The germline gives CDR1 MDHEN, CDR2 SYDVKM. The CDR3 totals 13 residues. V was shortened by 7 bases and J by 2 bases, with 11 bases between the two germline ends. CDR3 bases: TGTGCCAGCACCCTGGGACTGAACTATGGCTACACCTTC. The encoded protein is CASTLGLNYGYTF.

The genes are TRBV5-1 and TRBJ2-7; 11 positions match TRBD2. CDR1 is SGHRS and CDR2 is YFSETQ in the germline V gene. V was pared by 1 base and J by 6 bases, with 12 bases of the junction left unmatched. There are 17 residues in the CDR3. CDR3 DNA: TGCGCCAGCAGCTTGTCTGGGGGGACTAGCGGCAGAGGCGAGCAGTACTTC. Translation gives CASSLSGGTSGRGEQYF.

In its sample, this clone was seen once. The chain carries TRBV28 and TRBJ2-5; 9 nucleotides align to TRBD1. The length of the CDR3 is 14 residues. Losses at the gene ends were 6 bases for V and 3 bases for J; bases not matched to a gene: 5. Germline assignment: CDR1 MDHEN and CDR2 SYDVKM. This CDR3 is CASSQDRGKETQYF. The CDR3 bases are TGTGCCAGCAGCCAGGACAGGGGAAAAGAGACCCAGTACTTC.

Worth noting for this clone: Other DNA variants within this sample encode the same CDR3. The rearrangement links TRBV9 to TRBJ2-7; TRBD2 aligns across 8 bases. The ends lost 4 bases at V and 2 bases at J; junction bases unmatched: 2. Germline lookup yields CDR1 SGDLS and CDR2 YYNGEE. There are 13 residues in the CDR3. CDR3 region: CASSPGGAYEQYF. CDR3 coding DNA: TGTGCCAGCAGCCCCGGGGGGGCCTACGAGCAGTACTTC.

V usage is TRBV7-7 and J usage is TRBJ2-3; 7 nucleotides agree with TRBD2. Germline CDR1 and CDR2: SSHAT and FNYEAQ (reference sequence). V lost 6 bases, J lost 0 bases, and 9 bases stayed unmatched. CDR3 size: 16 residues. The CDR3 sequence is CASSPGGRPSTDTQYF. The CDR3 DNA reads as TGTGCCAGCAGTCCGGGCGGGAGACCTAGCACAGATACGCAGTATTTT.

CDR3 sequence (DNA): TGCGCCAGCAGCAGGCCAGGGGGCCTCTCTGGAAACACCATATATTTT. Translation: CASSRPGGLSGNTIYF. The chain employs TRBV5-1 and TRBJ1-3; the match to TRBD1 covers 8 bases. CDR1 is SGHRS and CDR2 is YFSETQ in the germline V gene. This CDR3 has 16 residues. The junction had 6 bases not matched to a gene; V was cut back by 4 bases and J by 0 bases.

The genes are TRBV27 and TRBJ1-1; perhaps TRBD1 as D (6 bases). V dropped 3 bases and J dropped 8 bases, with 16 bases sitting between them. Germline V gene data show CDR1 as MNHEY and CDR2 as SMNVEV (reference sequence). The CDR3 contains 14 residues. The CDR3 sequence: CASSFFPGQSEAFF. DNA for the CDR3: TGTGCCAGCAGTTTCTTCCCTGGACAGTCGGAAGCTTTCTTT.

V is TRBV6-5 and J is TRBJ1-2, with D perhaps matching TRBD1 (6 bases). CDR1 is MNHEY and CDR2 is SVGAGI in the germline V gene. This CDR3 has 15 amino acids. Trimming left V 6 bases short and J 1 base short, with 15 bases between. For the CDR3, the DNA is TGTGCCAGCAGCCGGACAGAAAGTAGTAACTATGGCTACACCTTC. It is translated as CASSRTESSNYGYTF.

The CDR3 region is CASSQVGGLGYGYTF. CDR3 nucleotide sequence: TGTGCCAGCAGCCAAGTGGGCGGACTGGGCTATGGCTACACCTTC. The chain combines TRBV14 with TRBJ1-2; D gene uncertain. Germline CDR1 reads SGHDN; CDR2 reads FVKESK. The V gene lost 1 base and the J gene lost 4 bases, with 13 bases spanning the gap. CDR3 length: 15 amino acids.

This clone was recorded a few times. The CDR3 DNA follows: TGTGCCAGCAGCGTACCTGGGGCAGGTTATAATTCACCCCTCCACTTT. Its translation is CASSVPGAGYNSPLHF. The chain uses TRBV7-9 and TRBJ1-6, with a tentative D call TRBD1 (5 bases). V was pared by 5 bases and J by 4 bases, with 15 bases between. The germline gives CDR1 SEHNR, CDR2 FQNEAQ (reference sequence). CDR3 length: 16 amino acids.

The CDR3 DNA follows: TGTGCCAGCAGCCCTAACCCCAGGACAGGGGCCGGGGAGCTGTTTTTT. It encodes CASSPNPRTGAGELFF. The J gene is TRBJ2-2, the V gene TRBV7-2, with 9 bases matching TRBD1. Looked up from germline, CDR1 is SGHTA and CDR2 is FQGNSA. The V segment lost 5 bases and the J segment 6 bases; nucleotides outside the gene matches: 10. There are 16 residues in the CDR3.

V gene TRBV19 combines with J gene TRBJ1-1, with D tentatively TRBD1 (6 bases). CDR3 length: 12 residues. CDR1 and CDR2 from the germline V gene are LNHDA and SQIVND (reference sequence). V was cut by 5 bases and J by 2 bases, with 6 bases left in between. Here the CDR3 DNA reads TGTGCCAGTAGTGGGACAAACACTGAAGCTTTCTTT. The encoded protein is CASSGTNTEAFF.

The chain joins TRBV7-2 to TRBJ2-1; 9 bases match TRBD1. The ends lost 4 bases at V and 5 bases at J; junction bases unmatched: 9. The CDR3 is 16 amino acids. CDR1 is SGHTA, CDR2 FQGNSA, per germline. The DNA for the CDR3 is TGTGCCAGCAGCTCCCCGGGGACAGGGATAAACAATGAGCAGTTCTTC. It translates to CASSSPGTGINNEQFF.

This rearrangement joins TRBV28 to TRBJ2-5, with TRBD1 matching 9 bases. CDR3 length: 15 amino acids. Per germline, CDR1 MDHEN and CDR2 SYDVKM. After removal of 1 base from V and 3 bases from J, the junction contained 3 bases not matched to a gene. The DNA of the CDR3 is TGTGCCAGCAGTTTATTAGGGACAGGGAAAGAGACCCAGTACTTC. This sequence encodes CASSLLGTGKETQYF. The full variable domain, completed using reference TRBV28 and TRBJ2-5, is DVKVTQSSRYLVKRTGEKVFLECVQDMDHENMFWYRQDPGLGLRLIYFSYDVKMKEKGDIPEGYSVSREKKERFSLILESASTNQTSMYLCASSLLGTGKETQYFGPGTRLLVL.

V usage is TRBV4-1 and J usage is TRBJ1-5, with 7 bases that match TRBD1. The CDR3 is 14 residues long. The V and J ends lost 4 bases and 5 bases, in that order; junction bases with no gene match: 5. Germline V gene data show CDR1 as MGHRA and CDR2 as YSYEKL. This CDR3 reads CASSRDSPYQPQHF. CDR3 nucleotide sequence: TGCGCCAGCAGCCGGGACAGCCCTTATCAGCCCCAGCATTTT.